This TCR beta chain was sequenced in a study of CD8+ T cells in alopecia areata. Regarding the study as a whole: Sequence data from scalp samples additionally include resident alphabeta T cells of normal skin. Lesional scalp exceeded normal scalp in clonality, especially in alopecia totalis/universalis.

On this clone itself: Antigen: not known.

Sequencing used cDNA as its template, made by extracting RNA and reverse transcribing it. Using immunoSEQ multiplex PCR, the repertoire was profiled, and TCRdb retains in-frame clones only, with some absent. The sample consists of approximately 91,000 clones, around 44% of them appearing once. Per the germline V gene, CDR1 is GTSNPN and CDR2 is SVGIG (reference sequence). The CDR3 extends over 17 amino acids. Trimming removed 0 bases from V and 0 bases from J, with 17 bases in between. The V call is TRBV30, the J call TRBJ1-1; D unresolved. The sequencing input was CD4+ T cells sorted from blood. The TCR was taken from a human donor with alopecia areata. CDR3 in amino acids: CAWSVRPLNPMNTEAFF. For the CDR3, the DNA is TGTGCCTGGAGTGTAAGACCGCTTAACCCCATGAACACTGAAGCTTTCTTT.